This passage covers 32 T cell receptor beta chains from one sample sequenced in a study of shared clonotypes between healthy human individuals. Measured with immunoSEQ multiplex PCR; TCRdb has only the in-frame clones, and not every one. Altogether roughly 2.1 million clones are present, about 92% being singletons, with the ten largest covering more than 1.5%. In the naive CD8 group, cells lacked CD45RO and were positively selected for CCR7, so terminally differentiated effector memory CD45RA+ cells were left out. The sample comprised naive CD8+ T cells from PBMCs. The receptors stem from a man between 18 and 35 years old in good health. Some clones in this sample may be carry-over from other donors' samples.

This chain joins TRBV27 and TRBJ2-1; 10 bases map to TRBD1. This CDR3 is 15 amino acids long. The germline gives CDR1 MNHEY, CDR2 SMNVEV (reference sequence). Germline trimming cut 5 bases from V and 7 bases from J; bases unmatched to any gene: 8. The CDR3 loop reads CASSPRQGATNEQFF. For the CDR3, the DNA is TGTGCCAGCAGTCCCCGACAGGGGGCTACGAATGAGCAGTTCTTC.

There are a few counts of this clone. The CDR3 DNA reads TGTGCCAGCAGTGAACTGAGGAGGGGCACCGGGGAGCTGTTTTTT. It encodes CASSELRRGTGELFF. This sequence joins TRBV6-1 and TRBJ2-2; tentatively, D is TRBD2 (6 bases). V shed 2 bases and J shed 4 bases, with 11 bases lying between them. The germline gives CDR1 MNHNS, CDR2 SASEGT. CDR3 length equals 15 residues.

The CDR3 nucleotides read TGTGCCAGCATAAATAGGGACAGGGGCTACAATGAGCAGTTCTTC. This codes for CASINRDRGYNEQFF. This chain connects TRBV11-2 to TRBJ2-1; TRBD1 agrees at 10 bases. V dropped 7 bases and J dropped 3; count of bases not matched to a gene: 6. This CDR3 contains 15 residues. CDR1 and CDR2 from the germline V gene are SGHAT and FQNNGV.

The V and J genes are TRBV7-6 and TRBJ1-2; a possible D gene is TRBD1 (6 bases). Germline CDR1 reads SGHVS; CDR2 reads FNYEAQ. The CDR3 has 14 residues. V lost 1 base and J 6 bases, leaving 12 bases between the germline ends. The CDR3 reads CASSLDRGPDGYTF. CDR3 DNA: TGTGCCAGCAGCTTAGACCGGGGGCCAGATGGCTACACCTTC.

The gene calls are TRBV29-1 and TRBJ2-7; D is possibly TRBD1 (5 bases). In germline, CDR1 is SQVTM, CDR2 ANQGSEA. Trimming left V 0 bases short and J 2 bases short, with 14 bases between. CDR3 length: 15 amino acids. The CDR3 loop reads CSVEDPQTATYEQYF. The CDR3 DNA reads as TGCAGCGTTGAAGATCCCCAGACAGCAACCTACGAGCAGTACTTC.

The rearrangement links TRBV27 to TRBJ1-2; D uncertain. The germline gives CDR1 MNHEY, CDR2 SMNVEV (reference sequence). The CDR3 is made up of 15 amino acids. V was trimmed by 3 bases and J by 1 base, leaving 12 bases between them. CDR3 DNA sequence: TGTGCCAGCAGTTTTTCTACTGACGGTAACTATGGCTACACCTTC. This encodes CASSFSTDGNYGYTF.

CDR3 nucleotides: TGTGCCAGCAGTTTATCTGGGACAGGGAACGAGCAGTACTTC. Amino acid sequence: CASSLSGTGNEQYF. V is TRBV27 and J is TRBJ2-7, with 9 bases that match TRBD1. Germline assignment: CDR1 MNHEY and CDR2 SMNVEV (reference sequence). The CDR3 spans 14 residues. Losses at the gene ends were 0 bases for V and 5 bases for J; bases not matched to a gene: 2.

The CDR3 sequence: CASGDRINTEAFF. CDR3 nucleotide sequence: TGTGCCAGCGGGGACAGAATTAACACTGAAGCTTTCTTT. The rearrangement joins TRBV19 to TRBJ1-1; 7 bases are shared with TRBD1. CDR1 LNHDA and CDR2 SQIVND come from the germline V gene (reference sequence). The CDR3 totals 13 residues. J was trimmed by 2 bases and V by 9 bases; bases with no gene match: 6.

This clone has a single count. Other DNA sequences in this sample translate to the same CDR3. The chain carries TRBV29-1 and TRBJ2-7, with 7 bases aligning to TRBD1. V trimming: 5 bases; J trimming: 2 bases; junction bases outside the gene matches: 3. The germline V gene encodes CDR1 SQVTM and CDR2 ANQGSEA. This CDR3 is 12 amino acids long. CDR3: CSVLRGPYEQYF. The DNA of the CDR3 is TGCAGCGTTTTAAGGGGGCCCTACGAGCAGTACTTC.

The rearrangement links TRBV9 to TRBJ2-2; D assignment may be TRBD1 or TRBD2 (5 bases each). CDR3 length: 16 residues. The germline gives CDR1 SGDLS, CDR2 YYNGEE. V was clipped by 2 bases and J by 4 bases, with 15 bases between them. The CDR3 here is CASSVPRGVGTGELFF. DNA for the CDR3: TGTGCCAGCAGCGTCCCCCGAGGGGTGGGCACCGGGGAGCTGTTTTTT.

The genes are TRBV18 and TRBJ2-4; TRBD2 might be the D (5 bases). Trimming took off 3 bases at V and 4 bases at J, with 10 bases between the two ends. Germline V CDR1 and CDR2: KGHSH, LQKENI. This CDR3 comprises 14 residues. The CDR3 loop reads CASSPDGSKNIQYF. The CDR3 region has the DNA TGTGCCAGCTCACCCGATGGGAGTAAAAACATTCAGTACTTC.

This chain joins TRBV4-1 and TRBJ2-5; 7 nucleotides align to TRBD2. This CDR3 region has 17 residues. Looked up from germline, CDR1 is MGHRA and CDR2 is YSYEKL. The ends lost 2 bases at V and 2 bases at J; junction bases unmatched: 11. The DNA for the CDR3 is TGCGCCAGCAGCCAAAACATCTTCGGAGCGGGGCAAGAGACCCAGTACTTC. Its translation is CASSQNIFGAGQETQYF.

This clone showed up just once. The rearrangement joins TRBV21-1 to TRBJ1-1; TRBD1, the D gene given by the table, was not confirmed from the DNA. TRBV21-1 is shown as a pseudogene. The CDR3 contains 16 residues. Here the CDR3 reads CASRFNLDTIRTEAFF. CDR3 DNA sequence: TGTGCCAGCAGGTTTAATTTAGACACAATTCGCACTGAAGCTTTCTTT.

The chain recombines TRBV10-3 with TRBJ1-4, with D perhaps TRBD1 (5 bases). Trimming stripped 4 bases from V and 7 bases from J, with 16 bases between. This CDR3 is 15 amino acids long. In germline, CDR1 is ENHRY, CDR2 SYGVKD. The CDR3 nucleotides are TGTGCCATCAGTGCCCGGGACGGATCCCGTGAAAAACTGTTTTTT. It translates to CAISARDGSREKLFF.

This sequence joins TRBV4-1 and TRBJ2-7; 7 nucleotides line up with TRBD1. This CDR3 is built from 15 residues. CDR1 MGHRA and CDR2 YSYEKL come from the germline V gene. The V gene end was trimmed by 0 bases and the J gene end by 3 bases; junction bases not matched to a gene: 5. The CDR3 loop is CASSQEPGQFYEQYF. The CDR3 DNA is TGCGCCAGCAGCCAAGAACCGGGACAGTTCTACGAGCAGTACTTC.

This CDR3 is CASSPPGLAGLTGELFF. The DNA of the CDR3 is TGTGCCAGCAGCCCCCCTGGGCTAGCGGGGCTCACCGGGGAGCTGTTTTTT. The chain carries TRBV27 and TRBJ2-2, with 9 nucleotides matching TRBD2. The CDR3 runs 17 residues. Germline V gene sequence: CDR1 MNHEY, CDR2 SMNVEV (reference sequence). The V segment lost 6 bases and the J segment 4 bases; nucleotides outside the gene matches: 12.

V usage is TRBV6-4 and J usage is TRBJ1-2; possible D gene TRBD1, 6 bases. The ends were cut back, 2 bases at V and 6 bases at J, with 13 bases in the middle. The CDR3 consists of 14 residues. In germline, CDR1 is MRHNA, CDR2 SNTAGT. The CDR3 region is CASSDHRVLDGYTF. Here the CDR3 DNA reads TGTGCCAGCAGTGACCACAGGGTACTTGATGGCTACACCTTC.

CDR3 coding DNA: TGCGCCAGCAGCTTTTACGCACGGGTGGCCTACGAGCAGTACTTC. It translates to CASSFYARVAYEQYF. The genes are TRBV5-1 and TRBJ2-7; the D is unclear. Trimming took off 2 bases at V and 2 bases at J, with 14 bases between the two ends. This CDR3 region has 15 residues. Germline V gives CDR1 SGHRS, CDR2 YFSETQ.

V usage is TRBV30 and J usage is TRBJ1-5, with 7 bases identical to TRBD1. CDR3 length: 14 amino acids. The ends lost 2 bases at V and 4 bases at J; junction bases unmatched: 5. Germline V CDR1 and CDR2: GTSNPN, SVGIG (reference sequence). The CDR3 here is CAWSSRDRNQPQHF. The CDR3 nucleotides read TGTGCCTGGAGTAGCCGGGACAGAAATCAGCCCCAGCATTTT.

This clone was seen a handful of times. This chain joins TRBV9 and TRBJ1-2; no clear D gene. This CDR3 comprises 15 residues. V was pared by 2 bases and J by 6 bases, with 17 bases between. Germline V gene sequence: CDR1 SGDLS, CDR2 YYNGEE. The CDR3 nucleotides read TGTGCCAGCAGCGTCGAAGTAGCCGAAGCGCATGGCTACACCTTC. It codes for CASSVEVAEAHGYTF. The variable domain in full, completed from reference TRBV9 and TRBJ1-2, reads DSGVTQTPKHLITATGQRVTLRCSPRSGDLSVYWYQQSLDQGLQFLIQYYNGEERAKGNILERFSAQQFPDLHSELNLSSLELGDSALYFCASSVEVAEAHGYTFGSGTRLTVV.

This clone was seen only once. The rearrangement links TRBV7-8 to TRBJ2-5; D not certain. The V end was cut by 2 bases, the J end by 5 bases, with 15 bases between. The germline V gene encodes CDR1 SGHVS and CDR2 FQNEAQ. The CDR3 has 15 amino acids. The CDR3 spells CASSLTADVGETQYF. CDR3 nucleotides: TGTGCCAGCAGCTTAACGGCCGATGTGGGGGAGACCCAGTACTTC. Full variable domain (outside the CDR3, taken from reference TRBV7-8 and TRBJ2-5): GAGVSQSPRYKVAKRGQDVALRCDPISGHVSLFWYQQALGQGPEFLTYFQNEAQLDKSGLPSDRFFAERPEGSVSTLKIQRTQQEDSAVYLCASSLTADVGETQYFGPGTRLLVL.

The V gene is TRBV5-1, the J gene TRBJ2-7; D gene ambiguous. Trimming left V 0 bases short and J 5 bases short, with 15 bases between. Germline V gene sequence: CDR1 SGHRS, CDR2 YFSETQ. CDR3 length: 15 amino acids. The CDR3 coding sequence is TGCGCCAGCAGCTTGGAACGGTTGTTAGACCACGAGCAGTACTTC. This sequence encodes CASSLERLLDHEQYF.

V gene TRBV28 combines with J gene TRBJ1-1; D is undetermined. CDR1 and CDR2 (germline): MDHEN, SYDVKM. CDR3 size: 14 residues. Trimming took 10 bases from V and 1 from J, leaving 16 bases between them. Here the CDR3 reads CATLRHLENTEAFF. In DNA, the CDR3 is TGTGCCACCTTAAGGCACCTGGAGAACACTGAAGCTTTCTTT. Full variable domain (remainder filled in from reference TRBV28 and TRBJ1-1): DVKVTQSSRYLVKRTGEKVFLECVQDMDHENMFWYRQDPGLGLRLIYFSYDVKMKEKGDIPEGYSVSREKKERFSLILESASTNQTSMYLCATLRHLENTEAFFGQGTRLTVV.

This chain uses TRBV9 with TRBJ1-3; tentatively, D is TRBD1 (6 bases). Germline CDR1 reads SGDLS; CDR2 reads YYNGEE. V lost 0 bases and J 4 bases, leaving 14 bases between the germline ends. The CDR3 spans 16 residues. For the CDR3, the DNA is TGTGCCAGCAGCGTAGAGGGCAGGGGTGTCGGAAACACCATATATTTT. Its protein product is CASSVEGRGVGNTIYF.

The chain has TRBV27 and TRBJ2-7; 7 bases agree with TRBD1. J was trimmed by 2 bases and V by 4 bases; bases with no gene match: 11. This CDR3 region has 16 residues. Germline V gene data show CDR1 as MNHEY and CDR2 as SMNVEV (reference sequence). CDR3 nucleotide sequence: TGTGCCAGCAGTTCATACCGGGACAGCCTAACCTACGAGCAGTACTTC. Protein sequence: CASSSYRDSLTYEQYF.

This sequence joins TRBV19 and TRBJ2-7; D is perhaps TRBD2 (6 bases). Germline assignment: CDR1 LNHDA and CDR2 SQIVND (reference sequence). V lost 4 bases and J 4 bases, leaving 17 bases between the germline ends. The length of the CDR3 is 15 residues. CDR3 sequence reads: CASSNGRRAVYEQYF. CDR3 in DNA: TGTGCCAGTAGTAATGGGAGGCGCGCGGTATACGAGCAGTACTTC.

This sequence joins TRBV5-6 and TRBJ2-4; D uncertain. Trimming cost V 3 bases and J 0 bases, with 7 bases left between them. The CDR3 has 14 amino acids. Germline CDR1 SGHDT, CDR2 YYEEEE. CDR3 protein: CASSSRLAKNIQYF. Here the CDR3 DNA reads TGTGCCAGCAGCTCCCGGTTAGCCAAAAACATTCAGTACTTC.

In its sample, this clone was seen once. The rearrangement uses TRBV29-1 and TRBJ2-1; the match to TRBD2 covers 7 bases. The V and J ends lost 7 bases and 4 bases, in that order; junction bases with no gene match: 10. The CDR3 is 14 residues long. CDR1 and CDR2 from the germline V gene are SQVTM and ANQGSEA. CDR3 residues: CSALSGNSYNEQFF. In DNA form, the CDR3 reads TGCAGCGCCCTCAGCGGGAATTCTTACAATGAGCAGTTCTTC.

The CDR3 DNA reads as TGTGCCAGCAGTTTATCCGCCGACAGCGTAAACTATGGCTACACCTTC. Translating gives CASSLSADSVNYGYTF. The chain has TRBV27 and TRBJ1-2; possibly TRBD1 for D (5 bases). Trimming pared 0 bases from V and 2 bases from J, leaving 13 bases between. CDR3 size: 16 residues. The germline V gene encodes CDR1 MNHEY and CDR2 SMNVEV (reference sequence).

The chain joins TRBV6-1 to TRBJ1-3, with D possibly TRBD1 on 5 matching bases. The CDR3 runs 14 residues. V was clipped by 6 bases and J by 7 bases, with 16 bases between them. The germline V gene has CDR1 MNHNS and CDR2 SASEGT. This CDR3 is CASSALGLGNTIYF. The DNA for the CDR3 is TGTGCCAGCAGCGCGTTGGGGCTGGGTAACACCATATATTTT.

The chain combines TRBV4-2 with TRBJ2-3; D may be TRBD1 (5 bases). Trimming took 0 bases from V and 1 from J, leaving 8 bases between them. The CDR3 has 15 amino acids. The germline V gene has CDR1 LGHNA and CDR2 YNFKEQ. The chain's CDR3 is CASSQDSRGTDTQYF. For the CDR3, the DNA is TGTGCCAGCAGCCAAGATTCCAGGGGCACAGATACGCAGTATTTT.

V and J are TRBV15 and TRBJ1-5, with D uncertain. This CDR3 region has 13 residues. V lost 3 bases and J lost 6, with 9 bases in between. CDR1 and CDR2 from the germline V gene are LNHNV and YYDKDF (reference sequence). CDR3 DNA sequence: TGTGCCACCAGCAGTTCCCGGGTTCAGCCCCAGCATTTT. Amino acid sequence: CATSSSRVQPQHF. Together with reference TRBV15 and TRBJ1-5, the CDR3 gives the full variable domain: DAMVIQNPRYQVTQFGKPVTLSCSQTLNHNVMYWYQQKSSQAPKLLFHYYDKDFNNEADTPDNFQSRRPNTSFCFLDIRSPGLGDTAMYLCATSSSRVQPQHFGDGTRLSIL.